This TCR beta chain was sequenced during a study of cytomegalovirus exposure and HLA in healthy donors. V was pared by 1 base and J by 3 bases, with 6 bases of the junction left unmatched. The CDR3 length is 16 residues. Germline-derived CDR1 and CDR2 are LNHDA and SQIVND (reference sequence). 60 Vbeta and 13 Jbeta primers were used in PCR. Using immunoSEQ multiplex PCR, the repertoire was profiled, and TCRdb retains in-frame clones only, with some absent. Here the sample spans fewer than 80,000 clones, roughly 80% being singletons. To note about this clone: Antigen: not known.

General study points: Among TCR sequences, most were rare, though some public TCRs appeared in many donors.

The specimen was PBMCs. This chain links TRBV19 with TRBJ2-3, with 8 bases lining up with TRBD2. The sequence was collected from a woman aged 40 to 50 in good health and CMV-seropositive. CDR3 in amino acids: CASSIGLARRTDTQYF. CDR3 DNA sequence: TGTGCCAGTAGTATAGGACTAGCGAGGAGGACAGATACGCAGTATTTT.